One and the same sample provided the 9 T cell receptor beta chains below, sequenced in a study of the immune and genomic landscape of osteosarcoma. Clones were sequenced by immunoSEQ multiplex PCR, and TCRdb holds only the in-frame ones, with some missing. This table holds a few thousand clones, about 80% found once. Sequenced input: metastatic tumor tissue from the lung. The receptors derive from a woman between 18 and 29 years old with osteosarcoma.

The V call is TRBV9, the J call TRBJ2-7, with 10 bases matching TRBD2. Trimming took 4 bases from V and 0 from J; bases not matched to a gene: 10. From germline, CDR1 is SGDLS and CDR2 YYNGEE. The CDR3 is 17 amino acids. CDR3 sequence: CASSSSPIAGGSYEQYF. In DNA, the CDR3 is TGTGCCAGCAGCTCCTCCCCCATAGCGGGGGGCTCCTACGAGCAGTACTTC.

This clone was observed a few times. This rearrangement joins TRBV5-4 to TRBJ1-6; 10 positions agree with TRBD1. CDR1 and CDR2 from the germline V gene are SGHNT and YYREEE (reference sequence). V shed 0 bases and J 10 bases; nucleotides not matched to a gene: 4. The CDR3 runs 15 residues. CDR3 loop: CASSLGQGAGSPLHF. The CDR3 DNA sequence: TGTGCCAGCAGCTTGGGACAGGGGGCGGGATCACCCCTCCACTTT.

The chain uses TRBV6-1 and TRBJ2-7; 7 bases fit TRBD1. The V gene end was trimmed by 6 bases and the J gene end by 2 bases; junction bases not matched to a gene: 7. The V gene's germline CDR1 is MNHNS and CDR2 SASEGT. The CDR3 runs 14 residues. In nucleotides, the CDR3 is TGTGCCAGCAGCCAAGGGGGCAGTGCCTACGAGCAGTACGTC. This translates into CASSQGGSAYEQYV.

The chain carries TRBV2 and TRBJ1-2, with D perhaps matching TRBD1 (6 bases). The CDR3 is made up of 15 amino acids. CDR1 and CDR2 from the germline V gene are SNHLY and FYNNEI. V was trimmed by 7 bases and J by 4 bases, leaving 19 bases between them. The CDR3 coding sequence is TGTGCCAGCATTTCAGGGACACCCTCAATCTATGGCTACACCTTC. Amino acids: CASISGTPSIYGYTF.

The CDR3 DNA follows: TGTGCCAGCAGTTACTCGTTCGGGGGCTCAACCTGGTTCTTC. The encoded protein is CASSYSFGGSTWFF. V usage is TRBV6-5 and J usage is TRBJ2-1; D could derive from TRBD1 or TRBD2 (6 bases each). From germline, CDR1 is MNHEY and CDR2 SVGAGI. V dropped 0 bases and J dropped 15 bases, with 18 bases sitting between them. This CDR3 region has 14 residues.

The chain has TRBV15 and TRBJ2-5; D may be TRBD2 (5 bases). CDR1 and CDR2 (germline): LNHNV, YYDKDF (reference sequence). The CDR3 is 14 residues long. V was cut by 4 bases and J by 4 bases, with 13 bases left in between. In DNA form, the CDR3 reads TGTGCCACCAGCATAGGTGGAGAGGGAGAGACCCAGTACTTC. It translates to CATSIGGEGETQYF.

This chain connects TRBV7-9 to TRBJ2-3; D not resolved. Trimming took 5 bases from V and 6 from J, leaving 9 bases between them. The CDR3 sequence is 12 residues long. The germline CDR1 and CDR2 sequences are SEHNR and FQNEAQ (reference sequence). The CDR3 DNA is TGTGCCAGCAGCGGAGCACGGGATACGCAGTATTTT. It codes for CASSGARDTQYF.

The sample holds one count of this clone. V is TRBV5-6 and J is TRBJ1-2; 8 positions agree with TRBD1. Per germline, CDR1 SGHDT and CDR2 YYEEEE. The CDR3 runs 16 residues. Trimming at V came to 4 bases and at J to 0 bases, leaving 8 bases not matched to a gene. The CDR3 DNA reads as TGTGCCAGCAGCGCCCCGGGACAGGAAGCTAACTATGGCTACACCTTC. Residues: CASSAPGQEANYGYTF.

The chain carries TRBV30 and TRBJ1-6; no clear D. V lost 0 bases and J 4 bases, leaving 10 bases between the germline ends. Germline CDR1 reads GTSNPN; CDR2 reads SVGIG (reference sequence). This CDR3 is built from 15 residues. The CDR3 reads CAWSVLPSYNSPLHF. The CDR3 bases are TGTGCCTGGAGTGTACTGCCCAGTTATAATTCACCCCTCCACTTT.